Sequencing of this T cell receptor (beta chain) was carried out in a study of T cell responses to AZD1222 COVID-19 vaccine. Overall study: Pooled in the analysis were second doses at about 4 or about 12 weeks.

Study findings and constraints: Regions left unmutated in variants are reportedly the target of nearly half of spike-specific TCRs. No day 14 peak samples; only post-peak repertoires were characterized. Mostly white British, mostly female donors; authors suggested clonal diversity may be underestimated.

Note on this clone: Its antigen is undetermined.

The repertoire was sequenced with immunoSEQ multiplex PCR; TCRdb's copy has only in-frame clones and lacks some. The sample has some 80,000 clones; 85% to 90% are singletons. The TCR was taken from an adult in good health. Sequencing was performed on peripheral blood, taken on day 0 of AZD1222 vaccination.

CDR3 loop: CASSSSDRIDYGYTF. The CDR3 nucleotides are TGTGCCAGCAGTTCCAGTGACAGGATCGACTATGGCTACACCTTC. The genes are TRBV5-4 and TRBJ1-2, with a weak D call TRBD1 (6 bases). Germline V CDR1 and CDR2: SGHNT, YYREEE (reference sequence). Trimming removed 5 bases at V and 3 bases at J, with 17 bases between. The CDR3 runs to 15 residues.